The 2 T cell receptor beta chains below all came from one sample that was sequenced in a study of T-cell reconstitution after alpha-beta-depleted transplantation in children. Preparation of the TCRbeta library used unique molecular identifiers. TCRdb called the PCR reads again in MiXCR, with one record for every CDR3 protein. The table shows 500,000 or so distinct CDR3 sequences, with 32% occurring only once. The input for sequencing was PBMCs from the stem cell graft donor, taken from the stem cell graft. The receptors derive from a human donor who donated a stem cell graft to a child with aplastic anemia.

This clonotype has a handful of counts. This chain connects TRBV11-2 to TRBJ2-1; 7 bases line up with TRBD2. The CDR3 is 17 amino acids. With V trimmed by 1 base and J by 0 bases, 6 bases remained unmatched. Germline V gives CDR1 SGHAT, CDR2 FQNNGV. CDR3 nucleotides: TGTGCCAGCAGCTTAGGTCGCGGGACTAACTCCTACAATGAGCAGTTCTTC. Translated: CASSLGRGTNSYNEQFF.

The rearrangement uses TRBV15 and TRBJ2-5; the match to TRBD1 covers 7 bases. Germline lookup yields CDR1 LNHNV and CDR2 YYDKDF (reference sequence). With V trimmed by 4 bases and J by 4 bases, 3 bases remained unmatched. The CDR3 spans 13 residues. For the CDR3, the DNA is TGTGCCACCAGCAAAGGGGGCGCAGAGACCCAGTACTTC. The encoded protein is CATSKGGAETQYF.